These 27 T cell receptor beta chains were sequenced from one sample in a study of blood T cell repertoires in COVID-19. Assay: immunoSEQ multiplex PCR; the TCRdb copy retains only in-frame clones and omits some. Of about 56,000 clones in the sample, approximately 72% were seen once. The material sequenced was peripheral blood. These receptors were collected from a woman between 65 and 79 years old with COVID-19, enrolled during active disease.

V is TRBV7-9 and J is TRBJ1-1; the match to TRBD1 covers 8 bases. This CDR3 comprises 13 residues. From germline, CDR1 is SEHNR and CDR2 FQNEAQ (reference sequence). The V segment lost 3 bases and the J segment 5 bases; nucleotides outside the gene matches: 2. For the CDR3, the DNA is TGTGCCAGCAGCTTGACAGGGGTTACTGAAGCTTTCTTT. Encoded protein: CASSLTGVTEAFF.

V is TRBV6-5 and J is TRBJ1-1, with 10 bases identical to TRBD1. After removal of 2 bases from V and 6 bases from J, the junction contained 9 bases not matched to a gene. The CDR3 has 16 amino acids. Germline V gives CDR1 MNHEY, CDR2 SVGAGI. CDR3 loop: CASSYVGTGVLAEAFF. The CDR3 nucleotides are TGTGCCAGCAGTTACGTTGGGACAGGGGTTTTGGCTGAAGCTTTCTTT.

This rearrangement joins TRBV19 to TRBJ2-3; a weak D match, TRBD1 (6 bases). The V gene lost 3 bases and the J gene lost 0 bases, with 13 bases spanning the gap. Germline V gene sequence: CDR1 LNHDA, CDR2 SQIVND (reference sequence). The CDR3 extends over 16 amino acids. CDR3 coding DNA: TGTGCCAGTAGTATTACCGGGACATCGAGCACAGATACGCAGTATTTT. This sequence encodes CASSITGTSSTDTQYF.

The CDR3: CASSLSEGQGAGANVLTF. CDR3 nucleotide sequence: TGTGCCAGCAGTTTGTCAGAGGGACAGGGGGCTGGGGCCAACGTCCTGACTTTC. J is TRBJ2-6 and V is TRBV28; 11 bases are a match to TRBD1. This CDR3 is 18 amino acids long. Unmatched junction bases numbered 6, after V lost 3 bases and J lost 2 bases. Germline loops: CDR1 MDHEN, CDR2 SYDVKM. Together with reference TRBV28 and TRBJ2-6, the CDR3 gives the full variable domain: DVKVTQSSRYLVKRTGEKVFLECVQDMDHENMFWYRQDPGLGLRLIYFSYDVKMKEKGDIPEGYSVSREKKERFSLILESASTNQTSMYLCASSLSEGQGAGANVLTFGAGSRLTVL.

The chain has TRBV7-9 and TRBJ1-2; D call uncertain. The CDR3 is made up of 12 amino acids. Trimming removed 1 base from V and 5 bases from J, with 5 bases in between. CDR1 SEHNR and CDR2 FQNEAQ come from the germline V gene (reference sequence). This CDR3 is CASSLVEYGYTF. The CDR3 DNA is TGTGCCAGCAGCTTAGTCGAGTATGGCTACACCTTC.

The chain couples TRBV29-1 to TRBJ2-7; 9 nucleotides match TRBD1. This CDR3 spans 14 amino acids. Unmatched junction bases numbered 7, after V lost 6 bases and J lost 1 base. Germline V gives CDR1 SQVTM, CDR2 ANQGSEA. This chain's CDR3 is CSVGDRVNSYEQYF. The CDR3 DNA reads as TGCAGCGTCGGGGACAGGGTCAATTCCTACGAGCAGTACTTC.

This chain joins TRBV4-3 and TRBJ1-3; possibly TRBD1 for D (6 bases). V was pared by 1 base and J by 7 bases, with 8 bases between. Looked up from germline, CDR1 is LGHNA and CDR2 is YSLEER. The CDR3 runs to 13 residues. CDR3 residues: CASSQGQANTIYF. As DNA, the CDR3 is TGCGCCAGCAGCCAAGGACAGGCCAACACCATATATTTT.

The chain joins TRBV6-4 to TRBJ2-2; a weak D match, TRBD1 (5 bases). The CDR3 covers 13 residues. CDR1 and CDR2 from the germline V gene are MRHNA and SNTAGT. The ends were cut back, 6 bases at V and 3 bases at J, with 8 bases in the middle. CDR3 sequence: CASRGADTGELFF. CDR3 in DNA: TGTGCCAGCAGAGGGGCGGACACCGGGGAGCTGTTTTTT.

The chain uses TRBV19 and TRBJ1-1; TRBD1 aligns across 7 bases. Germline CDR1 and CDR2: LNHDA and SQIVND (reference sequence). V trimming: 3 bases; J trimming: 8 bases; junction bases outside the gene matches: 6. This CDR3 contains 13 residues. The CDR3 DNA follows: TGTGCCAGTAGTATCAGCGGGGGACAGGAAGCTTTCTTT. Its translation: CASSISGGQEAFF. Combining the CDR3 with reference TRBV19 and TRBJ1-1 gives the whole variable domain DGGITQSPKYLFRKEGQNVTLSCEQNLNHDAMYWYRQDPGQGLRLIYYSQIVNDFQKGDIAEGYSVSREKKESFPLTVTSAQKNPTAFYLCASSISGGQEAFFGQGTRLTVV.

The gene calls are TRBV19 and TRBJ1-5; D gene uncertain. CDR1 and CDR2 from the germline V gene are LNHDA and SQIVND (reference sequence). The germline V and J ends were trimmed by 5 bases and 6 bases, with 14 bases remaining between them. The CDR3 is 14 amino acids. CDR3 sequence reads: CASSLSLSPQPQHF. CDR3 sequence (DNA): TGTGCCAGTAGTTTGAGTTTGTCCCCTCAGCCCCAGCATTTT.

This clone turned up a few times. The V gene is TRBV7-3, the J gene TRBJ2-2, with TRBD2 as a possible D gene (6 bases). The germline V gene encodes CDR1 SGHTA and CDR2 FQGTGA. This CDR3 is 16 amino acids long. The germline V and J ends were trimmed by 4 bases and 5 bases, with 17 bases remaining between them. CDR3 sequence: CASSSAGPSRTGELFF. The CDR3 coding sequence is TGTGCCAGCAGCTCCGCGGGACCCTCGAGGACCGGGGAGCTGTTTTTT.

This clone appeared a single time. This sequence joins TRBV4-3 and TRBJ2-2; possible D gene TRBD2, 6 bases. V shed 1 base and J shed 1 base, with 10 bases lying between them. CDR1 and CDR2 from the germline V gene are LGHNA and YSLEER. The CDR3 contains 16 residues. DNA of the CDR3: TGCGCCAGCAGCCAAGGTTCCGGGAGGAACACCGGGGAGCTGTTTTTT. Its protein product is CASSQGSGRNTGELFF.

This chain links TRBV10-3 with TRBJ1-1; D call uncertain. Germline V CDR1 and CDR2: ENHRY, SYGVKD. The CDR3 is 12 amino acids. Trimming took off 3 bases at V and 4 bases at J, with 6 bases between the two ends. The CDR3 here is CAISDRFTEAFF. DNA for the CDR3: TGTGCCATCAGTGACAGGTTCACTGAAGCTTTCTTT.

This clone was seen a handful of times. The V call is TRBV19, the J call TRBJ1-4; a weak D match, TRBD1 (5 bases). The CDR3 consists of 12 residues. The germline gives CDR1 LNHDA, CDR2 SQIVND (reference sequence). V was shortened by 5 bases and J by 7 bases, with 8 bases between the two germline ends. Here the CDR3 reads CASSGAVEKLFF. In nucleotides, the CDR3 is TGTGCCAGTAGTGGGGCGGTTGAAAAACTGTTTTTT.

This chain connects TRBV5-1 to TRBJ2-1; 7 positions match TRBD2. Germline values: CDR1 SGHRS, CDR2 YFSETQ. There are 14 residues in the CDR3. Trimming at V came to 2 bases and at J to 8 bases, leaving 7 bases not matched to a gene. As DNA, the CDR3 is TGCGCCAGCAGCTTAAGGGGAGGGGTCGATGAGCAGTTCTTC. This codes for CASSLRGGVDEQFF.

This clone has only one observation. V gene TRBV19 combines with J gene TRBJ2-3, with 13 bases fitting TRBD2. The CDR3 spans 16 residues. Germline CDR1 reads LNHDA; CDR2 reads SQIVND (reference sequence). The V and J ends lost 5 bases and 2 bases, in that order; junction bases with no gene match: 4. CDR3 nucleotide sequence: TGTGCCAGTAGTCCACTAGCGGGGGGGGACACAGATACGCAGTATTTT. Amino acids: CASSPLAGGDTDTQYF.

The rearrangement links TRBV10-3 to TRBJ2-7, with 8 bases identical to TRBD2. Germline loops: CDR1 ENHRY, CDR2 SYGVKD. V shed 5 bases and J 7 bases; nucleotides not matched to a gene: 7. This CDR3 region has 13 residues. CDR3 in amino acids: CAISSSGMGEQYV. The CDR3, as DNA: TGTGCCATCAGTAGTAGCGGGATGGGGGAGCAGTACGTC.

CDR3 in DNA: TGTGCCAGCAGCTTACTAGCGGGGGGGCCACACGGGAACACCGGGGAGCTGTTTTTT. Residues: CASSLLAGGPHGNTGELFF. The gene calls are TRBV7-2 and TRBJ2-2, with TRBD2 matching over 12 bases. Germline V gene sequence: CDR1 SGHTA, CDR2 FQGNSA. Trimming removed 2 bases from V and 1 base from J; junction bases left unmatched: 8. This CDR3 comprises 19 residues.

This clone was found a few times. The rearrangement uses TRBV7-9 and TRBJ1-4, with 7 bases identical to TRBD1. CDR3 length: 14 residues. Germline CDR1 and CDR2: SEHNR and FQNEAQ (reference sequence). After removal of 6 bases from V and 7 bases from J, the junction contained 8 bases not matched to a gene. This chain's CDR3 is CASSLQGSAEKLFF. CDR3 coding DNA: TGTGCCAGCAGTTTACAGGGGAGCGCTGAAAAACTGTTTTTT.

V gene TRBV11-3 combines with J gene TRBJ1-1; D is unresolved. The CDR3 runs to 13 residues. V was trimmed by 6 bases and J by 1 base, leaving 9 bases between them. In germline, CDR1 is SGHNT, CDR2 YENEEA. CDR3 region: CASRSGRNTEAFF. The CDR3 coding sequence is TGTGCCAGCAGGTCGGGGAGGAACACTGAAGCTTTCTTT.

This clone came up a few times. The V call is TRBV9, the J call TRBJ2-5; 8 bases match TRBD1. J gave up 5 bases and V 4 bases, and 10 bases lay outside the gene matches. Germline V gene lookup returns CDR1 SGDLS and CDR2 YYNGEE. This CDR3 is built from 15 residues. CDR3 region: CASSPSGQGRETQYF. CDR3 nucleotides: TGTGCCAGCAGCCCCTCCGGACAGGGACGGGAGACCCAGTACTTC.

The rearrangement joins TRBV6-2 or TRBV6-3 to TRBJ2-1; tentative D call: TRBD2 (6 bases). The ends were cut back, 6 bases at V and 6 bases at J, with 18 bases in the middle. Germline V gene lookup returns CDR1 MNHEY and CDR2 SVGEGT. There are 15 residues in the CDR3. This CDR3 reads CASSPLVAAINEQFF. The CDR3 nucleotides are TGTGCCAGCAGCCCCCTCGTAGCGGCGATCAATGAGCAGTTCTTC.

The chain couples TRBV25-1 to TRBJ1-1; D not certain. There are 15 residues in the CDR3. Germline assignment: CDR1 MGHDK and CDR2 SYGVNS. The germline V and J ends were trimmed by 5 bases and 3 bases, with 16 bases remaining between them. The CDR3 loop reads CASSPHSPTDTEAFF. CDR3 nucleotide sequence: TGTGCCAGCAGTCCCCACAGTCCTACGGACACTGAAGCTTTCTTT.

J is TRBJ2-1 and V is TRBV6-2 or TRBV6-3; the match to TRBD2 covers 14 bases. Germline CDR1 MNHEY, CDR2 SVGEGT. The CDR3 loop spans 16 amino acids. The J segment lost 9 bases and the V segment lost 2 bases, leaving 6 bases of the junction unmatched. CDR3 sequence: CASSYPGLAGVTEQFF. The CDR3 bases are TGTGCCAGCAGTTACCCGGGACTAGCGGGAGTAACTGAGCAGTTCTTC.

The rearrangement uses TRBV19 and TRBJ1-2, with D uncertain. This CDR3 region has 14 residues. The ends were cut back, 5 bases at V and 4 bases at J, with 14 bases in the middle. Germline values: CDR1 LNHDA, CDR2 SQIVND (reference sequence). In DNA, the CDR3 is TGTGCCAGTAGTGCGGGCCTTAACCTCTATGGCTACACCTTC. Protein product: CASSAGLNLYGYTF. Based on the CDR3 plus reference TRBV19 and TRBJ1-2, the full variable domain is DGGITQSPKYLFRKEGQNVTLSCEQNLNHDAMYWYRQDPGQGLRLIYYSQIVNDFQKGDIAEGYSVSREKKESFPLTVTSAQKNPTAFYLCASSAGLNLYGYTFGSGTRLTVV.

This clone has just a few counts. V is TRBV18 and J is TRBJ1-4; no firm D call. Germline V gene data show CDR1 as KGHSH and CDR2 as LQKENI. The V and J ends lost 8 bases and 7 bases respectively, with 17 bases between them. The CDR3 length is 14 residues. CDR3: CASKRLGSIEKLFF. In DNA form, the CDR3 reads TGTGCCAGCAAGCGATTGGGTTCGATTGAAAAACTGTTTTTT.

V gene TRBV3-1 (or the pseudogene TRBV3-2) combines with J gene TRBJ2-7; possible D gene TRBD1, 6 bases. Germline V gene lookup returns CDR1 LGHDT and CDR2 YNNKEL (reference sequence). This CDR3 comprises 15 residues. Trimming shortened V by 3 bases and J by 2 bases, and 14 bases separated the two germline ends. This CDR3 is CASSQNRDTTYEQYF. The CDR3 nucleotides read TGTGCCAGCAGCCAGAACCGGGACACGACCTACGAGCAGTACTTC.